This T cell receptor beta chain was documented in a study of somatic mutations in cytotoxic T cells in rheumatoid arthritis. Overall study: Blood samples of roughly 33 ml were drawn from patients (in EDTA) right after diagnosis and before any treatment.

The table lists this clone with a few counts. The antigen is unknown. The study, taken as a whole, reports: The antigen targets of the expanded CD8+ clones were unknown.

Methods used by the authors: Patient CD8+ clones exceeding 1% seldom corresponded to published virus-specific TCRB sequences. TCRdb's copy holds only in-frame clones and misses some; the assay was immunoSEQ multiplex PCR. V and J calls and clone size are given by that table; D and trimming were obtained from the DNA. The data hold approximately 13,000 clones, with roughly 70% observed a single time. Trimming took 4 bases from V and 7 from J; bases not matched to a gene: 3. Germline V lookup: CDR1 SNHLY, CDR2 FYNNEI. The CDR3 contains 14 residues. This chain connects TRBV2 to TRBJ2-1; TRBD2 aligns across 11 bases. This TCR derives from an adult with rheumatoid arthritis. The sequenced sample consisted of CD8+ T cells sorted from blood. CDR3 in DNA: TGTGCCAGCAGTGTAACTAGCGGGGGTAATGAGCAGTTCTTC. Translated, it gives CASSVTSGGNEQFF.